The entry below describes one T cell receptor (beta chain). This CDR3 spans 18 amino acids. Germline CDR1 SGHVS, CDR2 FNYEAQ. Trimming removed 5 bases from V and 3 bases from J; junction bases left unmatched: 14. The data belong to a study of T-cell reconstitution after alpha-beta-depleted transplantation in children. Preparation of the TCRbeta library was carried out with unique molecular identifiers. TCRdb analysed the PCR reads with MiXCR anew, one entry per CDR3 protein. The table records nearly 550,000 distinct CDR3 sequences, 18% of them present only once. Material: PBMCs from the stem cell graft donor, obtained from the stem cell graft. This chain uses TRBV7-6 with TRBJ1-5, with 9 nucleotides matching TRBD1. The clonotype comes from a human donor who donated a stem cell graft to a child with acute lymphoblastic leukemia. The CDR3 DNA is TGTGCCAGCAGCGTCGACAGGGGGACGCCTGGGGACAATCAGCCCCAGCATTTT. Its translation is CASSVDRGTPGDNQPQHF.